A selection of T cell receptor beta chains follows, all from one sample in a study of CD4+ T cells in melanoma. The method was immunoSEQ multiplex PCR; TCRdb's version includes in-frame clones alone and lacks a portion of them. The sample shows about 6,900 clones, about three fifths of them seen only once. The sample taken for sequencing was cells from a culture (not recorded whether cultured in vitro). All receptors come from a human donor with melanoma. CDR3s include the opening cysteine and the closing phenylalanine or tryptophan. A D gene is named only where the DNA matches it firmly. Clone size is not always given. Where it is, it says once, few, many or a class for expanded clones.

clone_size	v_call	j_call	d_call	cdr3_nt	cdr3_aa
few	TRBV7-6	TRBJ2-2	NA	TGTGCCAGCAGCGCCCAATTGTACGCGAACACCGGGGAGCTGTTTTTT	CASSAQLYANTGELFF
NA	TRBV18	TRBJ2-7	TRBD1	TGTGCCAGCTCGTATACTCCGGGACAGGGCCACGAGCAGTACTTC	CASSYTPGQGHEQYF
NA	TRBV24-1	TRBJ1-4	NA	TGTGCCACCAGTGATGAGTTTGGGGAAAAACTGTTTTTT	CATSDEFGEKLFF
once	TRBV18	TRBJ1-1	NA	TGTGCCAGCTCATCGGGCCGGATGAACACTGAAGCTTTCTTT	CASSSGRMNTEAFF
NA	TRBV10-1	TRBJ2-7	TRBD1	TGCGCCAGCAGTGCCACAGGGGGAAGCTACGAGCAGTACTTC	CASSATGGSYEQYF
NA	TRBV29-1	TRBJ2-3	TRBD1	TGCAGCGTTGAAGAATGGGGACAGGGAACAGATACGCAGTATTTT	CSVEEWGQGTDTQYF
once	TRBV19	TRBJ1-5	TRBD1	TGTGCCAGTAGTCAGTCGGACAGGGGGAATCAGCCCCAGCATTTT	CASSQSDRGNQPQHF
NA	TRBV24-1	TRBJ2-2	NA	TGTGCCACCAGTGACCGTAGGGCCGGGGAGCTGTTTTTT	CATSDRRAGELFF
medium-sized	TRBV5-1	TRBJ1-1	NA	TGCGCCAGCAGCTTGACAGTGAACACTGAAGCTTTCTTT	CASSLTVNTEAFF
few	TRBV9	TRBJ1-6	NA	TGTGCCGGGCTAGGGCTTCCCTATAATTCACCCCTCCACTTT	CAGLGLPYNSPLHF
NA	TRBV19	TRBJ1-1	NA	TGTGCCAGTAGGCACGGTGAAGCTTTCTTT	CASRHGEAFF
NA	TRBV4-1	TRBJ2-1	NA	TGCGCCAGCAGCCAAGATGTGAGGGGGACTTACAATGAGCAGTTCTTC	CASSQDVRGTYNEQFF
few	TRBV29-1	TRBJ1-1	NA	TGCAGCGTTGACAAGGGGGGATATGAAGCTTTCTTT	CSVDKGGYEAFF
few	TRBV5-1	TRBJ1-5	TRBD1	TGCGCCAGCAGCTTGGGGGACAGTTATAGCAATCAGCCCCAGCATTTT	CASSLGDSYSNQPQHF
medium-sized	TRBV6-1	TRBJ2-5	NA	TGTGCCAGCAGTGAGTTTGGGGCCGGGGAGACCCAGTACTTC	CASSEFGAGETQYF
few	TRBV19	TRBJ1-5	TRBD1	TGTGCCAGTACCCAAGGGGGGACAGATAGCAATCAGCCCCAGCATTTT	CASTQGGTDSNQPQHF
large	TRBV9	TRBJ1-1	NA	TGTGCCAGCAGCGTAGAGGGGAACACTGAAGCTTTCTTT	CASSVEGNTEAFF
NA	TRBV9	TRBJ1-4	TRBD1	TGTGCCAGCAGCGTACTTGGACAGGGAGAAAATGAAAAACTGTTTTTT	CASSVLGQGENEKLFF
NA	TRBV9	TRBJ2-5	TRBD2	TGTGCCAGCAGCGTAGGGAACGGGGGGGGCCAAGAGACCCAGTACTTC	CASSVGNGGGQETQYF
medium-sized	TRBV27	TRBJ1-2	TRBD1	TGTGCCAGCAGTCCTCAGGGGGCGGTTGGCTATGGCTACACCTTC	CASSPQGAVGYGYTF
NA	TRBV14	TRBJ2-6	NA	TGTGCCAGCAGCCAAGCTTTGAGCTCTGGGGCCAACGTCCTGACTTTC	CASSQALSSGANVLTF
NA	TRBV21-1	TRBJ1-5	NA	TGTGCCAGCAGCAAAACTGCGGACACCTTCGACTATAGCAATCAGCCCCAGCATTTT	CASSKTADTFDYSNQPQHF
NA	TRBV7-8	TRBJ1-2	NA	TGTGCCAGCAGCTACGGTGGGGGCGGCTATGGCTACACCTTC	CASSYGGGGYGYTF
NA	TRBV2	TRBJ2-3	NA	TGTGCCAGCAGTGCAACAGGAGGGTGGGCCACAGATACGCAGTATTTT	CASSATGGWATDTQYF
few	TRBV6-4	TRBJ1-5	NA	TGTGCCAGCAGTACCCTCGGCCCTAATCAGCCCCAGCATTTT	CASSTLGPNQPQHF
NA	TRBV14	TRBJ1-5	NA	TGTGCCAGCAGCCATGGGTACAATCAGCCCCAGCATTTT	CASSHGYNQPQHF
few	TRBV5-1	TRBJ2-1	NA	TGCGCCAGCAACGGGGGCTCCTACAATGAGCAGTTCTTC	CASNGGSYNEQFF
NA	TRBV9	TRBJ1-6	TRBD1	TGTGCCAGCAGCGTAGCTACAGGGGTTGGTTCACCCCTCCACTTT	CASSVATGVGSPLHF
NA	TRBV7-3	TRBJ2-1	TRBD1	TGTGCCAGCAGCCTGGGACAGCACAATGAGCAGTTCTTC	CASSLGQHNEQFF
NA	TRBV30	TRBJ2-1	TRBD2	TGTGCCTGTACTAGCGGCTCCTACAATGAGCAGTTCTTC	CACTSGSYNEQFF
few	TRBV6-6	TRBJ2-1	NA	TGTGCCAGCAATATAGGGGCGGGGCCGGACGATGAGCAGTTCTTC	CASNIGAGPDDEQFF
NA	TRBV11-2	TRBJ2-7	NA	TGTGCCAGCAGCTCCGACTGGAGCTCCTACGAGCAGTACTTC	CASSSDWSSYEQYF
NA	TRBV7-3	TRBJ2-1	TRBD2	TGTGCCAGCAGCTTGCGGGGGAATGAGCAGTTCTTC	CASSLRGNEQFF
NA	TRBV28	TRBJ2-5	NA	TGTGCCAGCAGTTTAGGGTCTAGGCCAGAGACCCAGTACTTC	CASSLGSRPETQYF
NA	TRBV10-3	TRBJ2-2	NA	TGTGCCATCCATGCCGGGCCCGAGAACACCGGGGAGCTGTTTTTT	CAIHAGPENTGELFF
NA	TRBV7-2	TRBJ1-2	TRBD1	TGTGCCAGCGACCCAATGGGACAGGTGAACTATGGCTACACCTTC	CASDPMGQVNYGYTF
NA	TRBV18	TRBJ1-3	NA	TGTGCCAGCTCACGGGTCAGGGAGACCCCCTCTGGAAACACCATATATTTT	CASSRVRETPSGNTIYF
once	TRBV15	TRBJ1-1	NA	TGTGCCACCATCTCCGGGTCGCTAAACACTGAAGCTTTCTTT	CATISGSLNTEAFF
once	TRBV23-1	TRBJ2-5	NA	TGCGCCAGTGGGCCCGGGATCCAAGAGACCCAGTACTTC	CASGPGIQETQYF
NA	TRBV5-1	TRBJ2-7	NA	TGCGCCAGCAGCCCCACCCCCAAGACCTACGAGCAGTACTTC	CASSPTPKTYEQYF
few	TRBV10-3	TRBJ1-6	TRBD1	TGTGCCATCAGTGATCCACGACAGGGGACGTCTGCACCCCTCCACTTT	CAISDPRQGTSAPLHF